This entry lists 23 T cell receptor beta chains sequenced from one sample in a study of identical twins. TCRdb re-called the 5' RACE reads through MiXCR, storing one row per CDR3 protein. The sample carries 350,000 to 400,000 distinct CDR3 sequences, about 10% recorded once. Sequenced material: naive T cells sorted from blood. These receptors were obtained from a woman aged 50 to 60 in good health.

J is TRBJ2-1 and V is TRBV29-1, with D possibly TRBD2 on 6 matching bases. Germline V gene sequence: CDR1 SQVTM, CDR2 ANQGSEA. V was pared by 1 base and J by 15 bases, with 19 bases between. The length of the CDR3 is 13 residues. The CDR3 is CSVEASPAPGRFF. DNA for the CDR3: TGCAGCGTTGAAGCCTCCCCGGCTCCCGGGAGGTTCTTC.

V is TRBV6-5 and J is TRBJ2-7; the D gene is possibly TRBD1 (6 bases). The length of the CDR3 is 14 residues. CDR1 MNHEY and CDR2 SVGAGI come from the germline V gene. V was shortened by 0 bases and J by 7 bases, with 13 bases between the two germline ends. CDR3 loop: CASSYSGTQGEQYV. The DNA for the CDR3 is TGTGCCAGCAGTTACTCCGGGACACAGGGTGAGCAGTACGTC.

Here the CDR3 reads CASSWRTSGGSSYNEQFF. As DNA, the CDR3 is TGCGCCAGCAGCTGGCGTACTAGCGGGGGGAGCTCCTACAATGAGCAGTTCTTC. The chain joins TRBV5-1 to TRBJ2-1, with TRBD2 matching over 12 bases. The germline CDR1 and CDR2 sequences are SGHRS and YFSETQ. This CDR3 contains 18 residues. V lost 3 bases, J lost 0 bases, and 7 bases stayed unmatched. The entire variable domain, with the rest obtained from reference TRBV5-1 and TRBJ2-1, is as follows: KAGVTQTPRYLIKTRGQQVTLSCSPISGHRSVSWYQQTPGQGLQFLFEYFSETQRNKGNFPGRFSGRQFSNSRSEMNVSTLELGDSALYLCASSWRTSGGSSYNEQFFGPGTRLTVL.

The gene calls are TRBV5-1 and TRBJ2-3, with D possibly matching TRBD1 (6 bases). Germline values: CDR1 SGHRS, CDR2 YFSETQ. The CDR3 has 16 amino acids. The ends were cut back, 3 bases at V and 6 bases at J, with 20 bases in the middle. As DNA, the CDR3 is TGCGCCAGCAGCTGGGCAGGGGCTTTTGAAGCTGATACGCAGTATTTT. The encoded protein is CASSWAGAFEADTQYF.

This chain uses TRBV11-3 with TRBJ2-3; weak D call: TRBD2 (6 bases). The CDR3 is 15 amino acids. With 5 bases removed from V and 4 bases from J, the gap between germline ends came to 16 bases. Germline V gene lookup returns CDR1 SGHNT and CDR2 YENEEA. The CDR3 here is CASSQSSVFSDTQYF. For the CDR3, the DNA is TGTGCCAGCAGCCAATCTAGCGTGTTCTCAGATACGCAGTATTTT.

The sample holds a few counts of this clonotype. The rearrangement uses TRBV7-8 and TRBJ2-2; D call uncertain. Trimming stripped 1 base from V and 5 bases from J, with 14 bases between. The germline gives CDR1 SGHVS, CDR2 FQNEAQ. This CDR3 is built from 16 residues. The CDR3 is CASSLGVPATTGELFF. The CDR3 nucleotides read TGTGCCAGCAGCTTAGGGGTACCCGCGACTACCGGGGAGCTGTTTTTT.

This chain connects TRBV27 to TRBJ1-1; D is uncertain. Trimming took 2 bases from V and 0 from J, leaving 16 bases between them. Germline-derived CDR1 and CDR2 are MNHEY and SMNVEV (reference sequence). This CDR3 is 17 amino acids long. CDR3 sequence reads: CASSLMGIGIMNTEAFF. As DNA, the CDR3 is TGTGCCAGCAGTTTAATGGGTATCGGGATCATGAACACTGAAGCTTTCTTT.

This clonotype has a count of ten or more. The rearrangement uses TRBV20-1 and TRBJ2-2; D unclear. There are 11 residues in the CDR3. Germline loops: CDR1 DFQATT, CDR2 SNEGSKA (reference sequence). Trimming removed 7 bases at V and 6 bases at J, with 9 bases between. This chain's CDR3 is CSGSRSGELFF. CDR3 DNA sequence: TGCAGTGGTTCTCGTTCCGGGGAGCTGTTTTTT.

Ten or more counts support this clonotype. V and J are TRBV29-1 and TRBJ2-7; the match to TRBD1 covers 8 bases. The junction had 11 bases not matched to a gene; V was cut back by 5 bases and J by 5 bases. CDR1 and CDR2 from the germline V gene are SQVTM and ANQGSEA. The CDR3 is 14 residues long. The CDR3 loop reads CSVSTGTGVHEQYF. The CDR3 nucleotides are TGCAGCGTTTCTACCGGGACAGGAGTCCACGAGCAGTACTTC.

This chain links TRBV6-5 with TRBJ2-1; 7 bases fit TRBD2. Germline CDR1 MNHEY, CDR2 SVGAGI. The trim removed 0 bases at V and 4 bases at J, leaving 3 bases unmatched. This CDR3 is built from 15 residues. CDR3 in amino acids: CASSYSQRGYNEQFF. For the CDR3, the DNA is TGTGCCAGCAGTTACTCCCAGCGGGGTTACAATGAGCAGTTCTTC.

This clonotype was detected ten times or more. The rearrangement uses TRBV5-1 and TRBJ1-1; D is unclear. The germline V gene has CDR1 SGHRS and CDR2 YFSETQ. The CDR3 runs to 16 residues. V gave up 0 bases and J gave up 0 bases, with 12 bases separating them. The CDR3: CASSLGVGSLNTEAFF. The CDR3 DNA is TGCGCCAGCAGCTTGGGGGTAGGGTCCTTGAACACTGAAGCTTTCTTT.

The chain uses TRBV5-8 and TRBJ2-1, with D hard to call. CDR3 length equals 13 residues. Trimming left V 5 bases short and J 8 bases short, with 14 bases between. Germline values: CDR1 SGHTS, CDR2 YDEGEE. The CDR3 sequence: CASRDRGNHEQFF. As DNA, the CDR3 is TGTGCCAGCAGGGACCGTGGAAACCATGAGCAGTTCTTC.

V and J are TRBV10-3 and TRBJ2-4; D remains ambiguous. Trimming took off 6 bases at V and 6 bases at J, with 9 bases between the two ends. CDR1 is ENHRY and CDR2 is SYGVKD in the germline V gene. There are 12 residues in the CDR3. The CDR3 region has the DNA TGTGCCATCAGCCCGGGTGGAAACATTCAGTACTTC. Encoded protein: CAISPGGNIQYF.

This clonotype has a handful of counts. J is TRBJ2-4 and V is TRBV24-1, with no clear D. Germline CDR1 KGHDR, CDR2 SFDVKD. Trimming shortened V by 4 bases and J by 3 bases, and 30 bases separated the two germline ends. This CDR3 contains 21 residues. CDR3 nucleotide sequence: TGTGCCACCAGTGAGAGGATCTGCCAAAAACATTCAGTATTTGGCAAAAACATTCAGTACTTC. This translates into CATSERICQKHSVFGKNIQYF.

A few counts support this clonotype. The chain combines TRBV10-1 with TRBJ2-1, with a possible D match to TRBD2 (5 bases). Germline V gene data show CDR1 as WNHNN and CDR2 as SYGVQD (reference sequence). This CDR3 spans 15 amino acids. Trimming shortened V by 6 bases and J by 9 bases, and 21 bases separated the two germline ends. For the CDR3, the DNA is TGCGCCAGCAGCCCAGGTCGTGGGAGATTAGTTGAGCAGTTCTTC. It translates to CASSPGRGRLVEQFF.

This chain connects TRBV5-1 to TRBJ2-2; TRBD1 agrees at 7 bases. Germline V gene lookup returns CDR1 SGHRS and CDR2 YFSETQ. This CDR3 is built from 15 residues. Trimming cost V 5 bases and J 3 bases; bases outside gene matches: 7. In DNA form, the CDR3 reads TGCGCCAGCAGGAGGGGACAGAGTTACACCGGGGAGCTGTTTTTT. Translated, it gives CASRRGQSYTGELFF.

The J gene is TRBJ2-3, the V gene TRBV9; D gene uncertain. Germline V gene sequence: CDR1 SGDLS, CDR2 YYNGEE. The V gene lost 4 bases and the J gene lost 0 bases, with 15 bases spanning the gap. This CDR3 is 16 amino acids long. The CDR3 region is CASSPVFGASTDTQYF. DNA for the CDR3: TGTGCCAGCAGCCCCGTTTTCGGAGCGAGCACAGATACGCAGTATTTT. Looking up the rest from reference TRBV9 and TRBJ2-3 gives the full variable domain: DSGVTQTPKHLITATGQRVTLRCSPRSGDLSVYWYQQSLDQGLQFLIQYYNGEERAKGNILERFSAQQFPDLHSELNLSSLELGDSALYFCASSPVFGASTDTQYFGPGTRLTVL.

This clonotype was seen only once. This chain joins TRBV19 and TRBJ2-1, with D possibly being TRBD2 (6 bases). Per germline, CDR1 LNHDA and CDR2 SQIVND (reference sequence). The V and J ends lost 3 bases and 8 bases respectively, with 20 bases between them. This CDR3 has 16 residues. The CDR3 DNA is TGTGCCAGTAGTATCTCTGGTCTGGGAGGTATAGATGAGCAGTTCTTC. Translation gives CASSISGLGGIDEQFF.

This clonotype was found many times. The chain is built from TRBV28 and TRBJ2-7, with D tentatively TRBD1 (5 bases). The CDR3 is 12 residues long. Trimming removed 6 bases from V and 3 bases from J, with 9 bases in between. Germline CDR1 MDHEN, CDR2 SYDVKM. The chain's CDR3 is CASRGANYEQYV. In nucleotides, the CDR3 is TGTGCCAGCAGAGGGGCGAACTACGAGCAGTACGTC.

The chain combines TRBV20-1 with TRBJ1-4; D might be TRBD1 (6 bases). Germline CDR1 and CDR2: DFQATT and SNEGSKA (reference sequence). Trimming took 1 base from V and 1 from J, leaving 28 bases between them. This CDR3 spans 21 amino acids. As DNA, the CDR3 is TGCAGTGCTAGAGTTCCGCTGGGCACAGGGTTGAAGATGGGAACTAATGAAAAACTGTTTTTT. Translating gives CSARVPLGTGLKMGTNEKLFF.

This clonotype has only a few counts. V is TRBV15 and J is TRBJ1-4, with D unresolved. Germline CDR1 is LNHNV and CDR2 is YYDKDF (reference sequence). V was pared by 4 bases and J by 8 bases, with 11 bases between. This CDR3 is 13 amino acids long. This chain's CDR3 is CATSNRAEEKLFF. In DNA form, the CDR3 reads TGTGCCACCAGCAACCGGGCCGAGGAAAAACTGTTTTTT.

The J gene is TRBJ2-1, the V gene TRBV28; D not resolved. Trimming pared 1 base from V and 8 bases from J, leaving 3 bases between. The CDR3 loop spans 11 amino acids. Germline values: CDR1 MDHEN, CDR2 SYDVKM. DNA of the CDR3: TGTGCCAGCAGTTTATTGTATGAGCAGTTCTTC. Translated, it gives CASSLLYEQFF.

This clonotype was seen only a few times. The CDR3 protein is CASSWRTSGSTGELFF. CDR3 coding DNA: TGCGCCAGCAGCTGGAGGACTAGCGGGTCTACCGGGGAGCTGTTTTTT. V is TRBV5-1 and J is TRBJ2-2; 11 bases fit TRBD2. Germline-derived CDR1 and CDR2 are SGHRS and YFSETQ. This CDR3 region has 16 residues. The V and J ends lost 3 bases and 5 bases, in that order; junction bases with no gene match: 6.